The 19 T cell receptor beta chains in this list originate from one sample, sequenced in a study of cytomegalovirus exposure and HLA in healthy donors. 13 Jbeta primers and 60 Vbeta primers were used for the PCR. Produced via immunoSEQ multiplex PCR; TCRdb's table is partial and in-frame only. The repertoire holds approximately 110,000 clones, with less than 80% as singletons. The sequenced sample consisted of PBMCs. These TCRs come from a woman younger than 45 in good health and CMV-seronegative.

The CDR3 DNA sequence: TGTGCCAGCAGCTGGACTAGCGGGAGATCAGAGCAGTACTTC. Amino acids: CASSWTSGRSEQYF. The chain is built from TRBV6-5 and TRBJ2-7; 13 positions match TRBD2. V was pared by 6 bases and J by 7 bases, with 6 bases of the junction left unmatched. Germline V gene lookup returns CDR1 MNHEY and CDR2 SVGAGI. CDR3 length: 14 residues.

The chain is built from TRBV7-2 and TRBJ2-1; perhaps TRBD2 as D (7 bases). V dropped 10 bases and J dropped 9 bases, with 13 bases sitting between them. This CDR3 spans 11 amino acids. The germline CDR1 and CDR2 sequences are SGHTA and FQGNSA. This CDR3 reads CATHRGAEQFF. The DNA for the CDR3 is TGTGCCACCCACCGGGGGGCTGAGCAGTTCTTC.

The chain employs TRBV18 and TRBJ2-1; no clear D. The germline gives CDR1 KGHSH, CDR2 LQKENI. V dropped 0 bases and J dropped 0 bases, with 12 bases sitting between them. The length of the CDR3 is 17 residues. The CDR3 loop reads CASSPPGSPSSYNEQFF. The DNA for the CDR3 is TGTGCCAGCTCACCACCGGGTAGCCCTAGCTCCTACAATGAGCAGTTCTTC.

CDR3 region: CASSRTGGETQYF. The CDR3 region has the DNA TGTGCCAGCAGTAGGACAGGGGGTGAGACCCAGTACTTC. The chain has TRBV6-6 and TRBJ2-5; 10 bases align to TRBD1. The CDR3 runs to 13 residues. Per the germline V gene, CDR1 is MNHNY and CDR2 is SVGAGI (reference sequence). Germline trimming cut 5 bases from V and 5 bases from J; bases unmatched to any gene: 2.

This clone was seen a handful of times. The chain employs TRBV12-5 and TRBJ1-2, with 9 bases fitting TRBD1. CDR1 is LGHNT, CDR2 FRNRAP, per germline. J lost 5 bases, V lost 7 bases, and 5 bases had no gene match. The CDR3 runs to 13 residues. The CDR3 nucleotides are TGTGCTAGTGCCCCGACAGGGGGATATGGCTACACCTTC. Its translation is CASAPTGGYGYTF.

This clone was detected only a few times. The V gene is TRBV2, the J gene TRBJ1-3; D gene ambiguous. Deletions cut 4 bases from V and 0 bases from J, with 10 bases between. CDR3 size: 15 residues. The germline gives CDR1 SNHLY, CDR2 FYNNEI. The CDR3 region has the DNA TGTGCCAGCAGTGTCCTCCAGAACTCTGGAAACACCATATATTTT. Translating it yields CASSVLQNSGNTIYF.

The chain combines TRBV27 with TRBJ1-5, with D maybe TRBD1 (5 bases). Deletions cut 2 bases from V and 1 base from J, with 6 bases between. CDR1 is MNHEY, CDR2 SMNVEV, per germline (reference sequence). The CDR3 loop spans 14 amino acids. This CDR3 reads CASSLQGSNQPQHF. In DNA, the CDR3 is TGTGCCAGCAGTTTACAGGGCAGCAATCAGCCCCAGCATTTT.

This chain links TRBV9 with TRBJ2-5; the D gene is possibly TRBD2 (5 bases). The CDR3 covers 13 residues. V lost 0 bases and J 10 bases, leaving 13 bases between the germline ends. Germline V gene data show CDR1 as SGDLS and CDR2 as YYNGEE. CDR3 DNA: TGTGCCAGCAGCGTAGGCTCCTCCGGGAACCAGTACTTC. Translating gives CASSVGSSGNQYF.

The CDR3 nucleotides are TGTGCCAGCAGCACCCTAGCGGGAGAATATTACGAGCAGTACTTC. It translates to CASSTLAGEYYEQYF. This chain joins TRBV7-9 and TRBJ2-7, with 10 bases aligning to TRBD2. The CDR3 totals 15 residues. Trimming removed 5 bases from V and 4 bases from J; junction bases left unmatched: 8. Germline V CDR1 and CDR2: SEHNR, FQNEAQ (reference sequence).

V is TRBV28 and J is TRBJ1-2; 8 bases map to TRBD1. This CDR3 comprises 14 residues. Germline V CDR1 and CDR2: MDHEN, SYDVKM. J was trimmed by 6 bases and V by 4 bases; bases with no gene match: 7. The CDR3 nucleotides read TGTGCCAGCAGTTCCCCGGCAGGGGGCGATGGCTACACCTTC. This codes for CASSSPAGGDGYTF.

The chain combines TRBV7-2 with TRBJ1-2, with 8 bases aligning to TRBD1. CDR1 and CDR2 from the germline V gene are SGHTA and FQGNSA. Trimming took 4 bases from V and 4 from J; bases not matched to a gene: 5. This CDR3 is built from 14 residues. CDR3 protein: CASSSDRGFYGYTF. The CDR3 DNA reads as TGTGCCAGCAGCTCTGACAGGGGTTTCTATGGCTACACCTTC.

This chain links TRBV7-6 with TRBJ2-7; 8 positions match TRBD1. Unmatched junction bases numbered 13, after V lost 3 bases and J lost 6 bases. Germline V CDR1 and CDR2: SGHVS, FNYEAQ. The CDR3 runs 16 residues. CDR3 region: CASSFLLGQGALEQYF. CDR3 nucleotide sequence: TGTGCCAGCAGCTTTCTGTTGGGGCAGGGGGCCCTCGAGCAGTACTTC.

This chain connects TRBV18 to TRBJ1-1, with D possibly matching TRBD1 (6 bases). Germline loops: CDR1 KGHSH, CDR2 LQKENI. The V end was cut by 3 bases, the J end by 4 bases, with 12 bases between. The CDR3 consists of 14 residues. The CDR3 coding sequence is TGTGCCAGCTCACCCGGACAGCTCCGCACTGAAGCTTTCTTT. Translated: CASSPGQLRTEAFF. Full variable domain (outside the CDR3, taken from reference TRBV18 and TRBJ1-1): NAGVMQNPRHLVRRRGQEARLRCSPMKGHSHVYWYRQLPEEGLKFMVYLQKENIIDESGMPKERFSAEFPKEGPSILRIQQVVRGDSAAYFCASSPGQLRTEAFFGQGTRLTVV.

This clone was detected only a few times. The J gene is TRBJ1-1, the V gene TRBV2; TRBD1 is a possible D gene (5 bases). From germline, CDR1 is SNHLY and CDR2 FYNNEI. The length of the CDR3 is 13 residues. Trimming left V 7 bases short and J 1 base short, with 10 bases between. The CDR3 sequence: CASTRGENTEAFF. The CDR3 DNA reads TGTGCCAGCACCCGGGGGGAGAACACTGAAGCTTTCTTT. Using reference TRBV2 and TRBJ1-1 for the parts outside the CDR3, the full variable domain is EPEVTQTPSHQVTQMGQEVILRCVPISNHLYFYWYRQILGQKVEFLVSFYNNEISEKSEIFDDQFSVERPDGSNFTLKIRSTKLEDSAMYFCASTRGENTEAFFGQGTRLTVV.

The rearrangement links TRBV9 to TRBJ1-5; D gene ambiguous. Germline-derived CDR1 and CDR2 are SGDLS and YYNGEE. Trimming shortened V by 4 bases and J by 7 bases, and 12 bases separated the two germline ends. The CDR3 length is 13 residues. CDR3 region: CASSWEGLQPQHF. CDR3 nucleotide sequence: TGTGCCAGCAGCTGGGAAGGACTACAGCCCCAGCATTTT.

This clone came up a few times. The chain links TRBV5-4 to TRBJ1-4; maybe TRBD1 (6 bases). The CDR3 is 14 amino acids. Germline values: CDR1 SGHNT, CDR2 YYREEE (reference sequence). V shed 1 base and J shed 7 bases, with 11 bases lying between them. CDR3 region: CASSLWGGGEKLFF. CDR3 in DNA: TGTGCCAGCAGCTTGTGGGGGGGCGGTGAAAAACTGTTTTTT. Full variable domain (outside the CDR3, taken from reference TRBV5-4 and TRBJ1-4): ETGVTQSPTHLIKTRGQQVTLRCSSQSGHNTVSWYQQALGQGPQFIFQYYREEENGRGNFPPRFSGLQFPNYSSELNVNALELDDSALYLCASSLWGGGEKLFFGSGTQLSVL.

This chain joins TRBV6-1 and TRBJ1-6, with D unresolved. Germline CDR1 reads MNHNS; CDR2 reads SASEGT. This CDR3 is 13 amino acids long. Trimming left V 1 base short and J 10 bases short, with 8 bases between. CDR3 region: CASSEDSRSPLHF. The CDR3 nucleotides read TGTGCCAGCAGTGAAGATTCTCGGTCACCCCTCCACTTT.

J is TRBJ1-1 and V is TRBV4-1; D is ambiguous. Trimming pared 4 bases from V and 2 bases from J, leaving 11 bases between. The CDR3 runs to 14 residues. Germline CDR1 MGHRA, CDR2 YSYEKL. CDR3: CASSPNQANTEAFF. As DNA, the CDR3 is TGCGCCAGCAGCCCGAATCAGGCCAACACTGAAGCTTTCTTT.

This clone was seen a handful of times. This chain uses TRBV28 with TRBJ2-2; possibly TRBD1 for D (5 bases). This CDR3 comprises 15 residues. V lost 6 bases and J lost 2, with 13 bases in between. Germline CDR1 reads MDHEN; CDR2 reads SYDVKM. The chain's CDR3 is CASRALTVNTGELFF. The CDR3 DNA reads as TGTGCCAGCAGGGCATTGACAGTTAACACCGGGGAGCTGTTTTTT.